Each of the 15 T cell receptor beta chains below was sequenced from the same sample in a study of CD8 T cells in ankylosing spondylitis. Overall study results and limits: One TCR beta motif, made up of under ten highly homologous variants, appeared characteristic of ankylosing spondylitis blood.

TCRdb analysed the 5' RACE reads with MiXCR anew, one entry per CDR3 protein. Among roughly 470,000 distinct CDR3 sequences listed, about 25% were seen once. For these receptors, no antigen is known. Input material: blood, either unsorted or a sorted T cell fraction (not recorded which). Every receptor here comes from a male donor with ankylosing spondylitis.

The V gene is TRBV20-1, the J gene TRBJ1-5; no clear D gene. Germline-derived CDR1 and CDR2 are DFQATT and SNEGSKA (reference sequence). The length of the CDR3 is 13 residues. V lost 1 base and J lost 3, with 7 bases in between. CDR3 in amino acids: CSARGRTNQPQHF. The CDR3 DNA sequence: TGCAGTGCTAGAGGCCGGACCAATCAGCCCCAGCATTTT.

This clonotype was recorded many times. CDR3 amino acids: CASSSGVSTDTQYF. The CDR3 DNA follows: TGTGCCAGCTCAAGCGGGGTGAGCACAGATACGCAGTATTTT. This chain links TRBV25-1 with TRBJ2-3; 7 nucleotides agree with TRBD2. Germline CDR1 reads MGHDK; CDR2 reads SYGVNS. This CDR3 is built from 14 residues. V gave up 8 bases and J gave up 0 bases; unmatched junction bases: 5.

This clonotype was picked up a small number of times. This chain connects TRBV11-2 to TRBJ1-6; D gene ambiguous. CDR1 is SGHAT and CDR2 is FQNNGV in the germline V gene. The V and J ends lost 1 base and 7 bases respectively, with 8 bases between them. The CDR3 consists of 14 residues. DNA of the CDR3: TGTGCCAGCAGCTTAGTCTTTCCCAATTCACCCCTCCACTTT. Translation: CASSLVFPNSPLHF.

V and J are TRBV7-2 and TRBJ2-3; tentatively, D is TRBD1 (7 bases). The CDR3 is 14 residues long. Germline V gene data show CDR1 as SGHTA and CDR2 as FQGNSA. Trimming cost V 5 bases and J 8 bases, with 17 bases left between them. Here the CDR3 reads CASSLPRQGGTQYF. The CDR3 DNA is TGTGCCAGCAGCCTCCCTCGACAGGGAGGTACGCAGTATTTT.

A few counts support this clonotype. The chain uses TRBV2 and TRBJ1-2; D not resolved. Germline-derived CDR1 and CDR2 are SNHLY and FYNNEI. The CDR3 runs 13 residues. The V end lost 7 bases, the J end lost 9 bases, and 18 bases lay between the germline ends. The CDR3 spells CASKKGPTPRYTF. As DNA, the CDR3 is TGTGCCAGCAAAAAAGGCCCAACGCCCCGCTACACCTTC.

The chain links TRBV5-1 to TRBJ2-5, with D perhaps assigned TRBD1 or TRBD2 (7 bases each). The germline CDR1 and CDR2 sequences are SGHRS and YFSETQ. The CDR3 length is 16 residues. Trimming took off 4 bases at V and 5 bases at J, with 21 bases between the two ends. The CDR3 DNA reads TGCGCCAGCAGCCAGGGAGGGGGCGTTGGCGGGGAGACCCAGTACTTC. Translating it yields CASSQGGGVGGETQYF.

This clonotype was found a few times. The V call is TRBV20-1, the J call TRBJ2-5; 7 bases agree with TRBD2. The V segment lost 6 bases and the J segment 9 bases; nucleotides outside the gene matches: 7. The CDR3 is 11 residues long. Germline V lookup: CDR1 DFQATT, CDR2 SNEGSKA (reference sequence). As DNA, the CDR3 is TGCAGTGCGCGGGAGTCCGGGGCCCAGTACTTC. Translation gives CSARESGAQYF.

This clonotype has ten or more counts. The rearrangement uses TRBV6-2 or TRBV6-3 and TRBJ2-1; D is unresolved. Deletions cut 2 bases from V and 0 bases from J, with 2 bases between. This CDR3 contains 13 residues. The germline CDR1 and CDR2 sequences are MNHEY and SVGEGT. The CDR3: CASSYPSYNEQFF. In nucleotides, the CDR3 is TGTGCCAGCAGTTACCCCTCCTACAATGAGCAGTTCTTC.

This clonotype was counted between two and nine times. The chain carries TRBV6-1 and TRBJ2-1; TRBD2 matches at 7 bases. CDR1 MNHNS and CDR2 SASEGT come from the germline V gene. There are 15 residues in the CDR3. V lost 5 bases, J lost 6 bases, and 10 bases stayed unmatched. The CDR3: CASSRGSSGGNEQFF. The CDR3 DNA reads as TGTGCCAGCAGTCGGGGCTCTAGCGGAGGCAATGAGCAGTTCTTC.

The rearrangement links TRBV27 to TRBJ2-6, with TRBD1 as a possible D gene (6 bases). This CDR3 contains 15 residues. Germline V lookup: CDR1 MNHEY, CDR2 SMNVEV (reference sequence). Trimming shortened V by 7 bases and J by 2 bases, and 12 bases separated the two germline ends. The CDR3: CASKRGGTGANVLTF. The CDR3 coding sequence is TGTGCCAGCAAGAGAGGGGGTACTGGGGCCAACGTCCTGACTTTC.

As for this clonotype: A much larger clone is a single base away; this may be a read error. The J gene is TRBJ2-4, the V gene TRBV20-1, with D possibly TRBD2 on 5 matching bases. The length of the CDR3 is 16 residues. Germline CDR1 and CDR2: DFQATT and SNEGSKA (reference sequence). The CDR3 here is CCARDSPTIGKNIQYF. The CDR3 region has the DNA TGCTGTGCTAGAGATTCCCCGACTATTGGGAAAAACATTCAGTACTTC.

The chain employs TRBV5-1 and TRBJ1-2; D is perhaps TRBD1 (5 bases). Trimming took 5 bases from V and 4 from J, leaving 15 bases between them. The CDR3 is made up of 14 amino acids. Germline lookup yields CDR1 SGHRS and CDR2 YFSETQ. Written as DNA, the CDR3 is TGCGCCAGCAGGGAGGTACAGGCCAGCTATGGCTACACCTTC. It is translated as CASREVQASYGYTF.

This clonotype has just a few counts. V usage is TRBV7-9 and J usage is TRBJ2-1; D gene uncertain. Trimming left V 6 bases short and J 5 bases short, with 8 bases between. The CDR3 runs 12 residues. From germline, CDR1 is SEHNR and CDR2 FQNEAQ (reference sequence). The CDR3 sequence is CASRAVNNEQFF. The CDR3 region has the DNA TGTGCCAGCAGGGCGGTTAACAATGAGCAGTTCTTC.

This chain uses TRBV18 with TRBJ2-7; the match to TRBD1 covers 7 bases. CDR1 is KGHSH and CDR2 is LQKENI in the germline V gene. Trimming cost V 4 bases and J 0 bases; bases outside gene matches: 6. This CDR3 has 15 residues. CDR3: CASSLGTASSYEQYF. DNA of the CDR3: TGTGCCAGCTCACTTGGGACAGCGAGCTCCTACGAGCAGTACTTC.

The V gene is TRBV27, the J gene TRBJ1-5; D remains unclear. Germline assignment: CDR1 MNHEY and CDR2 SMNVEV (reference sequence). The V and J ends lost 2 bases and 3 bases respectively, with 11 bases between them. The CDR3 extends over 15 amino acids. CDR3 protein: CASSLESNFNQPQHF. The CDR3 region has the DNA TGTGCCAGCAGTTTAGAAAGTAATTTCAATCAGCCCCAGCATTTT.